Many counts were recorded for the clone carrying this T cell receptor (beta chain). What it binds is not known. The data were taken from a study of regulatory T cells in long-lasting Graves disease. In the study overall: Less than 3 months of antithyroid drugs had been taken by newly diagnosed Graves' patients.

Time point reported: newly diagnosed GD, antithyroid drugs for less than 3 months. Isolated PBMC RNA provided the starting material for the TCR library. Library construction for TCR beta used iRepertoire HTBI primers and Arm-PCR of CDR3 regions. How the authors handled the data: Across the samples, identification revealed just over 60 TRBV and about 13 TRBJ segments. TCRdb re-derived calls from the multiplex PCR reads in MiXCR, one entry per CDR3 protein. In this record, the V and J calls reflect TCRdb's handling and not the investigators' own analysis. The sample holds roughly 380,000 distinct CDR3 sequences, about 14% seen once. CDR1 is SGHKS and CDR2 is YYEKEE in the germline V gene (reference sequence). The CDR3 covers 17 residues. V was shortened by 1 base and J by 0 bases, with 13 bases between the two germline ends. Study results and caveats: With persistent disease, TRBV28, TRBJ1-2 and TRBJ2-5 were the favored segments.

The chain combines TRBV5-5 with TRBJ1-4; D may be TRBD1 (6 bases). The TCR was taken from a female donor with Graves disease. The sequencing used peripheral blood mononuclear cells (PBMCs), collected at new diagnosis, from a patient treated with antithyroid drugs. The CDR3 region is CASSLIGRGATNEKLFF. The DNA of the CDR3 is TGTGCCAGCAGCTTGATCGGCAGGGGCGCAACTAATGAAAAACTGTTTTTT.